This TCR beta chain was found in a study of neurological immune-mediated disorders. This clonotype was counted at least ten times. As yet, its antigen is unknown. As for time point: longitudinal time-point 3. The unsorted libraries were prepared from 2 million PBMCs (stored at -80 C). Study-wide points: Phylogenetic grouping placed 18 of 34 multiple sclerosis patients' repertoires in one related-CDR3 cluster, a possible signature. Across subjects, no CDR3 amino acid sequence appeared in expanded clones of more than one subject, a finding that suggested private repertoires in all groups.

Trimming stripped 1 base from V and 2 bases from J, with 8 bases between. Germline CDR1 reads LGHDT; CDR2 reads YNNKEL (reference sequence). There are 14 residues in the CDR3. The cDNA was synthesized by 5'RACE incorporating 10-nucleotide random UMIs. TCRdb redid the calling of the 5' RACE reads with MiXCR, one entry per CDR3 protein. Of approximately 85,000 distinct CDR3 sequences in the sample, around 4.5% were seen once. Sequenced sample: PBMCs. This clonotype originated in an older woman with multiple sclerosis. The chain couples TRBV3-1 to TRBJ1-1; D remains unclear. CDR3 DNA sequence: TGTGCCAGCAGCCAAGTAGGACTAAACACTGAAGCTTTCTTT. Protein product: CASSQVGLNTEAFF.